Given below is one T cell receptor (beta chain) in context. The antigen is undetermined. The study ran its PCR with 60 Vbeta and 13 Jbeta primers. In the authors' workflow: In a later analysis, the count reached some 83 million unique TCR beta chains, with around 10 million shared. TCRdb keeps only in-frame clones here, not all; method: immunoSEQ multiplex PCR. Clone size and the V and J calls come from that table; the DNA yielded D and trimming. The table includes around 65,000 clones, 85% detected once. This specimen comes from a study of cytomegalovirus exposure and HLA in healthy donors. Study-level findings and limits: Rare TCR sequences predominated, though certain public TCRs were found in many donors.

This CDR3 contains 17 residues. Trimming cost V 2 bases and J 5 bases; bases outside gene matches: 11. Germline V CDR1 and CDR2: GTSNPN, SVGIG (reference sequence). The sample consisted of PBMCs. The chain is built from TRBV30 and TRBJ2-1; 11 nucleotides line up with TRBD2. The sequence was obtained from a female donor in good health and CMV-seronegative. The CDR3 here is CAWSKKTGTSGHNEQFF. The CDR3 DNA reads as TGTGCCTGGAGTAAGAAAACCGGGACTAGCGGCCACAATGAGCAGTTCTTC.